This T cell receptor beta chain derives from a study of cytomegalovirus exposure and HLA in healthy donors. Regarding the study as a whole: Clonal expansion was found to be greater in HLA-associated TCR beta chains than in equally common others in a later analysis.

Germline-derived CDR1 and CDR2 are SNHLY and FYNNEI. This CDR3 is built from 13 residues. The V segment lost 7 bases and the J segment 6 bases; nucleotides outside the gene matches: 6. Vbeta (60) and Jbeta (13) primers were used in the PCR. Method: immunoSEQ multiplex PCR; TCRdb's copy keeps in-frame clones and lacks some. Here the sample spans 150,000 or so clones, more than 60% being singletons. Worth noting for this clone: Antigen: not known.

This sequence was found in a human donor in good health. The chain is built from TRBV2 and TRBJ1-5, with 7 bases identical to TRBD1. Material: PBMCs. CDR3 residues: CASKPDRAQPQHF. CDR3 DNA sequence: TGTGCCAGCAAACCCGACAGGGCTCAGCCCCAGCATTTT.